Included here is one TCR beta chain sequence, with context. MiXCR, applied by TCRdb to the RT-PCR reads, yields one record per CDR3 protein. The sample lists over 800,000 distinct CDR3 sequences, around 20% occurring once. Losses at the gene ends were 4 bases for V and 0 bases for J; bases not matched to a gene: 5. The CDR3 covers 14 residues. Germline CDR1 and CDR2: DFQATT and SNEGSKA (reference sequence). The source of the sample is a study of response to subunit inactivated influenza vaccine. The input for sequencing was PBMCs from blood, taken around 5 days after vaccination. The clonotype was recovered from a man in his fifties or sixties who received an inactivated influenza vaccine. The V call is TRBV20-1, the J call TRBJ1-1, with 7 bases identical to TRBD1. The CDR3 sequence is CSAMGQTMNTEAFF. CDR3 nucleotides: TGCAGTGCTATGGGACAGACCATGAACACTGAAGCTTTCTTT.